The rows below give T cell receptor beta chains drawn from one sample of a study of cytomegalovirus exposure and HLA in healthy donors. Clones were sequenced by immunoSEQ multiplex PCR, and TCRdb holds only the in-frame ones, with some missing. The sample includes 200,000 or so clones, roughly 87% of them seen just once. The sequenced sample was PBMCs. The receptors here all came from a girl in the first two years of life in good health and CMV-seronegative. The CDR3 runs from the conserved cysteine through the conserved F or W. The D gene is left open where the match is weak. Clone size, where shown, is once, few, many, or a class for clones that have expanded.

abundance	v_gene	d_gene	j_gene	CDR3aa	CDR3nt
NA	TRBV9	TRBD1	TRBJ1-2	CASRGQGLDDGYTF	TGTGCCAGCAGGGGACAGGGGCTTGATGATGGCTACACCTTC
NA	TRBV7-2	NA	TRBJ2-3	CASSLAQRRAGTDTQYF	TGTGCCAGCAGCTTAGCGCAGAGGAGGGCGGGCACAGATACGCAGTATTTT
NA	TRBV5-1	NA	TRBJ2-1	CASSTSLAYNEQFF	TGCGCCAGCAGCACGTCACTAGCCTACAATGAGCAGTTCTTC
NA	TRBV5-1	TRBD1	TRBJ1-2	CASSWSGQGGYGYTF	TGCGCCAGCAGTTGGTCCGGACAGGGGGGGTATGGCTACACCTTC
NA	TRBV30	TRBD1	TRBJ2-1	CAWTFRDRAYNEQFF	TGTGCCTGGACCTTTCGGGACAGGGCCTACAATGAGCAGTTCTTC
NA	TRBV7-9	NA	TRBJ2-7	CSSSRASPGTRPNEQYF	TGTTCCAGCAGTCGAGCCAGCCCCGGGACACGCCCTAACGAGCAGTACTTC
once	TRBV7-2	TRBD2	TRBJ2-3	CASSRGGRELDTQYF	TGTGCCAGCAGCCGGGGGGGGCGGGAGTTAGATACGCAGTATTTT
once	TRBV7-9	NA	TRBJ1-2	CASSSGAYGYTF	TGTGCCAGCAGCTCAGGGGCATATGGCTACACCTTC
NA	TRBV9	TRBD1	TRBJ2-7	CASSAGQDLYEQYF	TGTGCCAGCAGCGCAGGACAGGATCTCTACGAGCAGTACTTC
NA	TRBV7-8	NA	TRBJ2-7	CASRPFRGASYEQYF	TGTGCCAGCAGACCCTTCAGGGGAGCCTCCTACGAGCAGTACTTC
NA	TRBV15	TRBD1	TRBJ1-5	CATSRDVTGGQPQHF	TGTGCCACCAGCAGAGATGTCACAGGGGGTCAGCCCCAGCATTTT
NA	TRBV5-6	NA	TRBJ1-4	CASSLGATNEKLFF	TGTGCCAGCAGCTTGGGCGCAACTAATGAAAAACTGTTTTTT
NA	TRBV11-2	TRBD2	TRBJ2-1	CASSLGRLAGAYNEQFF	TGTGCCAGCAGCTTAGGCCGACTAGCGGGGGCCTACAATGAGCAGTTCTTC
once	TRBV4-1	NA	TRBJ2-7	CASSPDSYEQYF	TGCGCCAGCAGCCCGGACTCCTACGAGCAGTACTTC
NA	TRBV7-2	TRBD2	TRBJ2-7	CASSLAGRALEQYF	TGTGCCAGCAGCTTAGCCGGGAGGGCCCTCGAGCAGTACTTC
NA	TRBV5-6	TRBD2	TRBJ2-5	CASSLASSGGGPEETQYF	TGTGCCAGCAGCTTGGCCAGCTCTGGGGGAGGGCCTGAAGAGACCCAGTACTTC
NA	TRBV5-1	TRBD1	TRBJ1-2	CASSLEGADPGYTF	TGCGCCAGCAGCTTGGAGGGGGCAGATCCCGGCTACACCTTC
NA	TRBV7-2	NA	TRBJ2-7	CASSLADYFRYEQYF	TGTGCCAGCAGCTTAGCCGATTACTTTAGATACGAGCAGTACTTC
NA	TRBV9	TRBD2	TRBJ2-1	CASSVGAGGNSGNEQFF	TGTGCCAGCAGCGTAGGAGCGGGAGGAAATAGTGGCAATGAGCAGTTCTTC
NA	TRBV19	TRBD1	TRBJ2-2	CASSATGDSAGELFF	TGTGCCAGTAGTGCCACAGGGGACAGCGCCGGGGAGCTGTTTTTT
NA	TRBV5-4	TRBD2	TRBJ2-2	CASSRGTSGGGTGELFF	TGTGCCAGCAGCCGCGGGACTAGCGGGGGGGGTACCGGGGAGCTGTTTTTT
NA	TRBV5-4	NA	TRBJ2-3	CASSLGLAPDTQYF	TGTGCCAGCAGCTTGGGGCTAGCCCCAGATACGCAGTATTTT
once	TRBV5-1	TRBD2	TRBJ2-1	CASSLPGTSQNSNEQFF	TGCGCCAGCAGCTTACCCGGGACTAGCCAGAACTCCAATGAGCAGTTCTTC
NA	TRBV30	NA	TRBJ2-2	CAWSVMNTGELFF	TGTGCCTGGAGTGTTATGAACACCGGGGAGCTGTTTTTT
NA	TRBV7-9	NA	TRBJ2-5	CASSRETQYF	TGTGCCAGCAGCCGGGAGACCCAGTACTTC
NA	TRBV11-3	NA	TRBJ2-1	CASSPQGRSTPYNEQFF	TGTGCCAGCAGCCCCCAAGGGAGGTCGACACCGTACAATGAGCAGTTCTTC
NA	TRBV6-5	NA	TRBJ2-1	CASSLLNEQFF	TGTGCCAGCAGTTTATTGAATGAGCAGTTCTTC
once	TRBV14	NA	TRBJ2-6	CASRGLGSGANVLTF	TGTGCCAGTAGGGGTCTTGGCTCTGGGGCCAACGTCCTGACTTTC
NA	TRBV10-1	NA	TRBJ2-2	CASSDDGKNTGELFF	TGCGCCAGCAGTGATGACGGGAAGAACACCGGGGAGCTGTTTTTT
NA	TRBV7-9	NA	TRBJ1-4	CASSLWTENEKLFF	TGTGCCAGCAGCCTGTGGACAGAAAATGAAAAACTGTTTTTT
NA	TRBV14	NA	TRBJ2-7	CASSQDMRTGKTYEQYF	TGTGCCAGCAGCCAAGATATGCGTACAGGTAAAACCTACGAGCAGTACTTC
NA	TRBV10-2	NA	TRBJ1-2	CASSDTSLDSWYGYTF	TGCGCCAGCAGTGATACATCACTTGACAGCTGGTATGGCTACACCTTC
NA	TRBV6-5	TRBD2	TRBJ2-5	CASSPRGGRETQYF	TGTGCCAGCAGTCCGCGGGGGGGGAGGGAGACCCAGTACTTC
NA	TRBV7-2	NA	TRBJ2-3	CASSYLGAYTDTQYF	TGTGCCAGCAGCTACCTGGGGGCCTACACAGATACGCAGTATTTT
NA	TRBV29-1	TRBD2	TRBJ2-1	CSVVGEGHEQFF	TGCAGCGTTGTGGGGGAGGGTCATGAGCAGTTCTTC
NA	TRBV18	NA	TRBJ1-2	CASSPSGGGYTF	TGTGCCAGCTCACCATCGGGGGGTGGCTACACCTTC
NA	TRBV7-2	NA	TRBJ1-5	CAASKGGNQPQHF	TGTGCTGCGTCTAAGGGGGGCAATCAGCCCCAGCATTTT
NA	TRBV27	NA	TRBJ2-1	CASGISAYNEQFF	TGTGCCAGCGGCATAAGTGCCTACAATGAGCAGTTCTTC
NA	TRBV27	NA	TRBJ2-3	CASNRRGHSTDTQYF	TGTGCCAGCAATAGGAGGGGGCATAGCACAGATACGCAGTATTTT
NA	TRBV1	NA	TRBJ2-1	CTSSVTVRRVLYNEQFF	TGCACCAGCAGCGTGACAGTCCGGCGAGTTTTGTACAATGAGCAGTTCTTC
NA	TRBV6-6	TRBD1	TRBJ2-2	CASSYPNRGNTGELFF	TGTGCCAGCAGTTACCCTAACAGGGGGAACACCGGGGAGCTGTTTTTT
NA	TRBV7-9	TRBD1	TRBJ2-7	CASSFRGRSYEQYF	TGTGCCAGCAGCTTCAGGGGGCGTAGCTACGAGCAGTACTTC
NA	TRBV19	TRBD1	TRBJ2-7	CASSIGAGGPYEQYF	TGTGCCAGTAGTATAGGGGCAGGGGGCCCCTACGAGCAGTACTTC
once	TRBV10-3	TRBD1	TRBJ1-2	CAISESATGALYGYTF	TGTGCCATCAGTGAGTCCGCTACAGGGGCACTCTATGGCTACACCTTC
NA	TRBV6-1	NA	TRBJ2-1	CASSVSGGIRNEQFF	TGTGCCAGCAGTGTCTCGGGGGGCATCCGGAATGAGCAGTTCTTC
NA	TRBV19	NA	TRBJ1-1	CASSIGGAGNTEAFF	TGTGCCAGTAGTATCGGGGGGGCTGGGAACACTGAAGCTTTCTTT
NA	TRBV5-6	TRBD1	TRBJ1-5	CASSRDRGVYSNQPQHF	TGTGCCAGCAGTCGAGACAGGGGCGTTTATAGCAATCAGCCCCAGCATTTT
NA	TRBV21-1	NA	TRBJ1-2	CASSLKDRGRRTNYGYTF	TGTGCCAGCAGCCTCAAGGACAGGGGGCGCAGAACTAACTATGGCTACACCTTC
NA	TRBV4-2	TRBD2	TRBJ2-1	CASSQDTGGEVGYNEQFF	TGTGCCAGCAGCCAAGATACGGGAGGTGAAGTGGGCTACAATGAGCAGTTCTTC
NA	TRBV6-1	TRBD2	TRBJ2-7	CASRARLAGGEQYF	TGTGCCAGCAGGGCCAGACTAGCGGGGGGGGAGCAGTACTTC
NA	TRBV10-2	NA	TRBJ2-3	CASSESDRDTQYF	TGCGCCAGCAGTGAGTCTGACAGAGATACGCAGTATTTT
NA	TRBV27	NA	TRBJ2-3	CASSHGNTDTQYF	TGTGCCAGCAGCCACGGGAACACAGATACGCAGTATTTT
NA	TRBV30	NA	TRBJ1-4	CAWSQKSPEKLFF	TGTGCCTGGAGTCAGAAGTCCCCTGAAAAACTGTTTTTT
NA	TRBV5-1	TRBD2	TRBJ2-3	CASSASGNTDTQYF	TGCGCCAGCAGCGCTAGCGGAAACACAGATACGCAGTATTTT
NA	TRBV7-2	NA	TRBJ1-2	CASRAQGANYGYTF	TGTGCCAGCAGAGCACAGGGAGCTAACTATGGCTACACCTTC
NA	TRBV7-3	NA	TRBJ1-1	CASSLRARVVNTEAFF	TGTGCCAGCAGCTTACGTGCGAGGGTCGTTAACACTGAAGCTTTCTTT
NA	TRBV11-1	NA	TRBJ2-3	CASSLDLVASSTDTQYF	TGTGCCAGCAGCTTAGACTTGGTAGCGAGCAGCACAGATACGCAGTATTTT
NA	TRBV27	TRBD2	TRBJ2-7	CASSPLASGGSENSYEQYF	TGTGCCAGCAGCCCATTGGCTAGCGGGGGGTCCGAAAACTCCTACGAGCAGTACTTC